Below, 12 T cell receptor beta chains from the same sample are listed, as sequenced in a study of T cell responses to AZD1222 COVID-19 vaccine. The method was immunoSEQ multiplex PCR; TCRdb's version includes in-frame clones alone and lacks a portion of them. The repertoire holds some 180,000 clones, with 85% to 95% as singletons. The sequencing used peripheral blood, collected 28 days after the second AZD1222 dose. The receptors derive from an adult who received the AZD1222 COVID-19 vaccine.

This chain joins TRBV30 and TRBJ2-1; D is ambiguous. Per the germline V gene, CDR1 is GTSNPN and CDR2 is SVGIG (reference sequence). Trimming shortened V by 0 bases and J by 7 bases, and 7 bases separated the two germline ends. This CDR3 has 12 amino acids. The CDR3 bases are TGTGCCTGGAGTGTAGGAGTGAATGAGCAGTTCTTC. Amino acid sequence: CAWSVGVNEQFF. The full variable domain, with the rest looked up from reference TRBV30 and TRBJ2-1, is SQTIHQWPATLVQPVGSPLSLECTVEGTSNPNLYWYRQAAGRGLQLLFYSVGIGQISSEVPQNLSASRPQDRQFILSSKKLLLSDSGFYLCAWSVGVNEQFFGPGTRLTVL.

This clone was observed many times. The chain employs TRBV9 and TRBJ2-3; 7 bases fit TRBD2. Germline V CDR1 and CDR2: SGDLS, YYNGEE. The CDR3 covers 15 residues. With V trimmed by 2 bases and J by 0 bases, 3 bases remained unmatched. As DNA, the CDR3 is TGTGCCAGCAGCGTGACTAGCTCTAGCACAGATACGCAGTATTTT. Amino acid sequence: CASSVTSSSTDTQYF.

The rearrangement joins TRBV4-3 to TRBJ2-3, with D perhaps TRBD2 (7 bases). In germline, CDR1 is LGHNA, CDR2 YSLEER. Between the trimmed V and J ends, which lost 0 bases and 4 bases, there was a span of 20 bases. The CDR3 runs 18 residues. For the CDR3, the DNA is TGCGCCAGCAGCCAAGATTTTGGGGAAGGGGGAGGGCCAGATACGCAGTATTTT. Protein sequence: CASSQDFGEGGGPDTQYF.

CDR3 sequence: CASSQVRGGSQPQHF. CDR3 bases: TGCGCCAGCAGCCAAGTGCGAGGGGGCAGTCAGCCCCAGCATTTT. V and J are TRBV4-3 and TRBJ1-5; 7 bases are shared with TRBD1. J gave up 6 bases and V 1 base, and 6 bases lay outside the gene matches. CDR3 length equals 15 residues. CDR1 and CDR2 (germline): LGHNA, YSLEER.

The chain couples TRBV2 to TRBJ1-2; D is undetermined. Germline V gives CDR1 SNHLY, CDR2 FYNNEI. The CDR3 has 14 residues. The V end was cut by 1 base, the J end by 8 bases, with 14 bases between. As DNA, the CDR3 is TGTGCCAGCAGTGAAGGTCGGGGTAGTTGGGGCTACACCTTC. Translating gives CASSEGRGSWGYTF.

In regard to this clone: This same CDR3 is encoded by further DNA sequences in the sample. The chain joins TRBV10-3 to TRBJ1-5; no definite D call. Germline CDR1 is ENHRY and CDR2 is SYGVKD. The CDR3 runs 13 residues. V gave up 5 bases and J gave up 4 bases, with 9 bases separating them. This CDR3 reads CAISRGGNQPQHF. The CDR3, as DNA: TGTGCCATCAGTCGGGGTGGGAATCAGCCCCAGCATTTT.

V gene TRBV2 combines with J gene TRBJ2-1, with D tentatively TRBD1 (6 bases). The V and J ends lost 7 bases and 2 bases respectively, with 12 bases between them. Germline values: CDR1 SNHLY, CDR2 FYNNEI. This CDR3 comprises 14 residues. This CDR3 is CASTRDTTYNEQFF. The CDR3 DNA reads TGTGCCAGCACCCGGGACACGACCTACAATGAGCAGTTCTTC. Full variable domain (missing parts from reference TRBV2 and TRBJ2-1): EPEVTQTPSHQVTQMGQEVILRCVPISNHLYFYWYRQILGQKVEFLVSFYNNEISEKSEIFDDQFSVERPDGSNFTLKIRSTKLEDSAMYFCASTRDTTYNEQFFGPGTRLTVL.

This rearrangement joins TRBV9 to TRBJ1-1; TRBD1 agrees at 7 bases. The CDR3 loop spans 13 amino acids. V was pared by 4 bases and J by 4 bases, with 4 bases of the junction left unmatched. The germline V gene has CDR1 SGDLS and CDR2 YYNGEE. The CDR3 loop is CASSFRQGTEAFF. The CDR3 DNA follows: TGTGCCAGCAGCTTTCGACAGGGCACTGAAGCTTTCTTT.

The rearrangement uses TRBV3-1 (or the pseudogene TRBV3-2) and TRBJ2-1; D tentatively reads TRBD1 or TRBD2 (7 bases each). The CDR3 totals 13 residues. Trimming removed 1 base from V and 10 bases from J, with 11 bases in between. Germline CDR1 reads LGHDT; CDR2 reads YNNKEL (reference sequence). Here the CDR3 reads CASSQVQGGEQFF. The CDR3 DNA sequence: TGTGCCAGCAGCCAAGTCCAGGGGGGGGAGCAGTTCTTC.

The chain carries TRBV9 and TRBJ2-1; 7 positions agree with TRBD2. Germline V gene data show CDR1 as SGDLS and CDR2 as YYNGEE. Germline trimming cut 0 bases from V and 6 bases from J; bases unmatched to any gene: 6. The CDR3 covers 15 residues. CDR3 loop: CASSVAALAVNEQFF. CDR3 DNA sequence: TGTGCCAGCAGCGTAGCAGCTCTAGCGGTCAATGAGCAGTTCTTC. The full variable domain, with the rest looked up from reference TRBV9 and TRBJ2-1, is DSGVTQTPKHLITATGQRVTLRCSPRSGDLSVYWYQQSLDQGLQFLIQYYNGEERAKGNILERFSAQQFPDLHSELNLSSLELGDSALYFCASSVAALAVNEQFFGPGTRLTVL.

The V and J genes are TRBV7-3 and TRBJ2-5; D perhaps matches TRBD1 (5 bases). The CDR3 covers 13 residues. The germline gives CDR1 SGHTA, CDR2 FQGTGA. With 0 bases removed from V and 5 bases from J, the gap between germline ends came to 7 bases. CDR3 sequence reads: CASSLTQVETQYF. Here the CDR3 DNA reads TGTGCCAGCAGCTTAACACAGGTGGAGACCCAGTACTTC.

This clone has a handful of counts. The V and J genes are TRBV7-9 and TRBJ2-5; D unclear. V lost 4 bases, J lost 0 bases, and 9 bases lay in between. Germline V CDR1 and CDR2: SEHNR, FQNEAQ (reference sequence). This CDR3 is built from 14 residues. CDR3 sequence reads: CASSSLLNQETQYF. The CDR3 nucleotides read TGTGCCAGCAGCTCCCTGCTAAACCAAGAGACCCAGTACTTC.